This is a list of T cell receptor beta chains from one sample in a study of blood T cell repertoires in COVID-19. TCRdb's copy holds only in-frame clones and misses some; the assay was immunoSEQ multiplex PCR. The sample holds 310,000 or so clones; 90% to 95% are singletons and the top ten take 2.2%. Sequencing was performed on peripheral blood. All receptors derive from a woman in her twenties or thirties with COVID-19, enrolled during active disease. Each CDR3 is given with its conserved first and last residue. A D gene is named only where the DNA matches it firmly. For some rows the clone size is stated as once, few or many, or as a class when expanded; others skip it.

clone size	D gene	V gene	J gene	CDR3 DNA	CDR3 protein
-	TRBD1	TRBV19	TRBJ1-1	TGTGCCACCACAATAGACAGGGACACTGAAGCTTTCTTT	CATTIDRDTEAFF
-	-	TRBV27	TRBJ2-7	TGTGCCAGCAGTTTGCGGGGAGAAACCTACGAGCAGTACTTC	CASSLRGETYEQYF
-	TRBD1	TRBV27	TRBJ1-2	TGTGCCAGCAGTCCGCGGACAGGTCTCTATGGCTACACCTTC	CASSPRTGLYGYTF
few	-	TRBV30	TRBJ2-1	TGTGCCTGGCGTCAACAGGGCTCGTACAATGAGCAGTTCTTC	CAWRQQGSYNEQFF
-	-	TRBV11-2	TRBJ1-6	TGTGCCAGCAGCTTTCTACCAGGACAGTCCAATTCACCCCTCCACTTT	CASSFLPGQSNSPLHF
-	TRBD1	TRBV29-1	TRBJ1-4	TGCAGCGTTGAGCAAAGGACAGGGTTTAATGAAAAACTGTTTTTT	CSVEQRTGFNEKLFF
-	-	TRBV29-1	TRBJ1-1	TGCAGCGCCCTCCCAGGTGGATCGAACACTGAAGCTTTCTTT	CSALPGGSNTEAFF
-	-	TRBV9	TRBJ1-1	TGTGCCAGCAGCCTCGGGAGTAACACTGAAGCTTTCTTT	CASSLGSNTEAFF
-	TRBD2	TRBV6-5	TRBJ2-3	TGTGCCAGCAGTTTGAGACTAGCGGCACCCACAGATACGCAGTATTTT	CASSLRLAAPTDTQYF
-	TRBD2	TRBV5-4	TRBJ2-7	TGTGCCAGCAGCTTAGCGGGAACAAACGAGCAGTACTTC	CASSLAGTNEQYF
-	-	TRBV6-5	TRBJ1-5	TGTGCCAGCAGTTCTTCAGGGGTTCCGGGCAATCAGCCCCAGCATTTT	CASSSSGVPGNQPQHF
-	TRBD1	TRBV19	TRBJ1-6	TGTGCCAGTAACGCGGGACAGGAGAGCTCCTATAATTCACCCCTCCACTTT	CASNAGQESSYNSPLHF
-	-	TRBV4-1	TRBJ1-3	TGCGCCAGCAGCCAAGCTTGGGGCAGCTCTGGAAACACCATATATTTT	CASSQAWGSSGNTIYF
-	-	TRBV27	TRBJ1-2	TGTGCCAGCAGTCCCAGGGGAGGGGATGGCTACACCTTC	CASSPRGGDGYTF
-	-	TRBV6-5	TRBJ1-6	TGTGCCAGCAGTCCACAAAATTCACCCCTCCACTTT	CASSPQNSPLHF
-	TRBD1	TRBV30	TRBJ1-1	TGTGCCTGGAGTGTACGACAGGGGAACACTGAAGCTTTCTTT	CAWSVRQGNTEAFF
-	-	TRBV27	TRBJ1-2	TGTGCCAGCAGTTCAACAGGGATTGACTATGGCTACACCTTC	CASSSTGIDYGYTF
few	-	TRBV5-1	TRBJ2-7	TGCGCCAGCAGCTTGCAACAGACATACGAGCAGTACTTC	CASSLQQTYEQYF
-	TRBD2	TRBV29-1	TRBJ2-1	TGCAGCGTTGAAGATCCACGGACTAGCGGCTTATCCCTTTACAATGAGCAGTTCTTC	CSVEDPRTSGLSLYNEQFF
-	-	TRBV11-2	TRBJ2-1	TGTGCCAGCGAGAAGGGGGGCGGGAGATCCTACAATGAGCAGTTCTTC	CASEKGGGRSYNEQFF
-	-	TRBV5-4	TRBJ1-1	TGTGCCAGCAGCTTGGCGACAGGTACTTTCGGTCAAAACACTGAAGCTTTCTTT	CASSLATGTFGQNTEAFF
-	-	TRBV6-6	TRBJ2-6	TGTGCCAGCTGCGGCTCTGGGGCCAACGTCCTGACTTTC	CASCGSGANVLTF